Listed here are 30 T cell receptor beta chains from one sample, sequenced in a study of blood T cell repertoires in COVID-19 (dated by TCRdb to the early 2020s). The method was the immunoSEQ multiplex PCR assay. TCRdb stores this immuneACCESS table with in-frame sequences only. Part of the clones is absent; in the studies checked, under half of the shortfall reflects unresolved V genes, and no reason is known for the rest. The sample has approximately 490,000 clones on record, 87% of them singletons. In total, the top ten clones hold approximately 0.7% of the sample. Material: PBMCs or T cells enriched from blood (not recorded which). These receptors were taken from a woman between 18 and 30 years old who had recovered from COVID-19.

The sample holds a few counts of this clone. Other DNA sequences in the sample encode the same CDR3. The CDR3 here is CASSLGATGNTIYF. The DNA for the CDR3 is TGCGCCAGCAGCTTGGGGGCAACGGGGAACACCATATATTTT. V gene TRBV5-1 combines with J gene TRBJ1-3; no clear D gene. Germline V lookup: CDR1 SGHRS, CDR2 YFSETQ. The CDR3 runs 14 residues. V was trimmed by 0 bases and J by 7 bases, leaving 11 bases between them. The complete variable domain, with remaining parts taken from reference TRBV5-1 and TRBJ1-3, reads KAGVTQTPRYLIKTRGQQVTLSCSPISGHRSVSWYQQTPGQGLQFLFEYFSETQRNKGNFPGRFSGRQFSNSRSEMNVSTLELGDSALYLCASSLGATGNTIYFGEGSWLTVV.

The chain has TRBV6-5 and TRBJ1-1; D ambiguous. V was cut by 4 bases and J by 2 bases, with 8 bases left in between. From germline, CDR1 is MNHEY and CDR2 SVGAGI. The CDR3 contains 13 residues. As DNA, the CDR3 is TGTGCCAGCAGTTTGCAACTTAACACTGAAGCTTTCTTT. It specifies CASSLQLNTEAFF.

This chain joins TRBV11-2 and TRBJ1-2; 7 positions match TRBD1. This CDR3 spans 16 amino acids. Per germline, CDR1 SGHAT and CDR2 FQNNGV. J was trimmed by 1 base and V by 4 bases; bases with no gene match: 9. The CDR3 DNA follows: TGTGCCAGCAGCTCCCGTACGACAGGGATTAACTATGGCTACACCTTC. Encoded protein: CASSSRTTGINYGYTF.

The chain couples TRBV5-1 to TRBJ1-1; D may be TRBD1 (6 bases). The CDR3 loop spans 16 amino acids. CDR1 and CDR2 from the germline V gene are SGHRS and YFSETQ. With 0 bases removed from V and 1 base from J, the gap between germline ends came to 13 bases. The CDR3 sequence: CASSLGQAVQNTEAFF. The DNA of the CDR3 is TGCGCCAGCAGCTTGGGACAGGCTGTTCAGAACACTGAAGCTTTCTTT.

The chain has TRBV6-2 or TRBV6-3 and TRBJ1-5, with D perhaps TRBD1 (6 bases). The ends were cut back, 5 bases at V and 10 bases at J, with 12 bases in the middle. Germline CDR1 MNHEY, CDR2 SVGEGT. CDR3 size: 12 residues. CDR3 nucleotides: TGTGCCAGCAGTCAACCAGGGGTTCCCCAGCATTTT. Encoded protein: CASSQPGVPQHF.

The chain couples TRBV15 to TRBJ2-1; 8 nucleotides agree with TRBD2. Germline CDR1 is LNHNV and CDR2 is YYDKDF (reference sequence). The CDR3 consists of 15 residues. With 8 bases clipped from V and 1 base from J, the junction kept 7 bases outside the gene matches. CDR3 sequence: CATLSSGGSYNEQFF. In DNA, the CDR3 is TGTGCCACCCTAAGCAGCGGGGGATCCTACAATGAGCAGTTCTTC.

The CDR3 DNA follows: TGCGCCAGCAGCCGGGGACAGGTGAACACTGAAGCTTTCTTT. It codes for CASSRGQVNTEAFF. The chain carries TRBV5-1 and TRBJ1-1, with TRBD1 matching over 8 bases. This CDR3 is built from 14 residues. Trimming cost V 4 bases and J 0 bases; bases outside gene matches: 2. Germline loops: CDR1 SGHRS, CDR2 YFSETQ.

This clone has just a few counts. The chain is built from TRBV6-1 and TRBJ1-1, with 10 nucleotides matching TRBD1. V shed 3 bases and J 3 bases; nucleotides not matched to a gene: 4. The germline CDR1 and CDR2 sequences are MNHNS and SASEGT. The CDR3 sequence is 15 residues long. CDR3 DNA sequence: TGTGCCAGCAGTGATTCCGGGACAGGGGACACTGAAGCTTTCTTT. This sequence encodes CASSDSGTGDTEAFF.

This chain links TRBV5-1 with TRBJ1-6; 10 nucleotides match TRBD1. The germline V gene encodes CDR1 SGHRS and CDR2 YFSETQ. The CDR3 totals 15 residues. The V and J ends lost 4 bases and 3 bases, in that order; junction bases with no gene match: 1. The chain's CDR3 is CASSGTGDYNSPLHF. CDR3 sequence (DNA): TGCGCCAGCAGCGGGACAGGGGACTATAATTCACCCCTCCACTTT. The whole variable domain, remainder taken from reference TRBV5-1 and TRBJ1-6, is KAGVTQTPRYLIKTRGQQVTLSCSPISGHRSVSWYQQTPGQGLQFLFEYFSETQRNKGNFPGRFSGRQFSNSRSEMNVSTLELGDSALYLCASSGTGDYNSPLHFGNGTRLTVT.

With respect to this clone: A junction end diverges from the germline sequence, so it may reflect a read error. For the CDR3, the DNA is TGTGCCAGCAGCCCAACGGACAGCCCAGAGATCTTC. Its protein is CASSPTDSPEIF. The chain has TRBV7-9 and TRBJ2-1; D perhaps matches TRBD1 (6 bases). The CDR3 has 12 residues. The germline V gene encodes CDR1 SEHNR and CDR2 FQNEAQ (reference sequence).

The chain has TRBV9 and TRBJ1-6, with TRBD1 matching over 8 bases. The germline gives CDR1 SGDLS, CDR2 YYNGEE. The length of the CDR3 is 16 residues. The ends lost 6 bases at V and 9 bases at J; junction bases unmatched: 14. The CDR3 coding sequence is TGTGCCAGCACCTCAGGGGGCTACCTTTCGGGTTCACCCCTCCACTTT. Its translation is CASTSGGYLSGSPLHF.

The rearrangement joins TRBV6-5 to TRBJ2-7; 8 bases map to TRBD1. Germline CDR1 reads MNHEY; CDR2 reads SVGAGI. The CDR3 loop spans 13 amino acids. J gave up 5 bases and V 2 bases, and 2 bases lay outside the gene matches. CDR3 in DNA: TGTGCCAGCAGTTACGGCAGGGGGCACGAGCAGTACTTC. Its translation: CASSYGRGHEQYF.

This clone was recorded once. The CDR3 region is CASSFTRASGGETDTQYF. CDR3 coding DNA: TGTGCCAGCAGCTTTACCCGTGCTAGCGGGGGGGAAACAGATACGCAGTATTTT. The chain links TRBV5-6 to TRBJ2-3; the match to TRBD2 covers 12 bases. CDR1 and CDR2 (germline): SGHDT, YYEEEE. The CDR3 is 18 residues long. V was pared by 2 bases and J by 3 bases, with 10 bases of the junction left unmatched.

This chain joins TRBV7-9 and TRBJ1-1; D might be TRBD1 (5 bases). The V end lost 3 bases, the J end lost 4 bases, and 9 bases lay between the germline ends. Germline CDR1 is SEHNR and CDR2 is FQNEAQ (reference sequence). The CDR3 contains 13 residues. CDR3 sequence reads: CASSFAQGTEAFF. CDR3 sequence (DNA): TGTGCCAGCAGCTTTGCCCAGGGCACTGAAGCTTTCTTT.

The J gene is TRBJ2-5, the V gene TRBV10-2; D is perhaps TRBD2 (6 bases). Deletions cut 2 bases from V and 6 bases from J, with 10 bases between. The CDR3 is made up of 13 amino acids. Germline CDR1 and CDR2: WSHSY and SAAADI. The CDR3 nucleotides read TGCGCCAGCAGTGAGCCGGGGGTGCAGACCCAGTACTTC. This sequence encodes CASSEPGVQTQYF.

V and J are TRBV9 and TRBJ2-5; TRBD1 aligns across 7 bases. This CDR3 spans 14 amino acids. V lost 4 bases and J lost 2; bases outside the gene matches: 5. CDR1 and CDR2 (germline): SGDLS, YYNGEE. The CDR3 spells CASSSTGRQETQYF. CDR3 coding DNA: TGTGCCAGCAGCTCGACAGGGCGACAAGAGACCCAGTACTTC.

This clone was seen just once. The rearrangement joins TRBV28 to TRBJ2-7, with TRBD1 matching 8 bases. Germline assignment: CDR1 MDHEN and CDR2 SYDVKM. CDR3 size: 14 residues. V was clipped by 5 bases and J by 4 bases; unmatched bases: 7. The CDR3 region is CASSRTGTGYEQYF. Here the CDR3 DNA reads TGTGCCAGCAGTCGTACCGGGACAGGTTACGAGCAGTACTTC.

This clone was seen more than once but under ten times. Other nucleotide sequences in the sample specify the same CDR3. V and J are TRBV5-1 and TRBJ1-3; D gene unclear. The CDR3 contains 14 residues. Trimming shortened V by 0 bases and J by 4 bases, and 8 bases separated the two germline ends. Germline CDR1 and CDR2: SGHRS and YFSETQ. CDR3 in amino acids: CASSLAGSGNTIYF. CDR3 nucleotides: TGCGCCAGCAGCTTGGCCGGGTCCGGAAACACCATATATTTT.

This clone was detected only a few times. This chain joins TRBV29-1 and TRBJ2-5, with 9 positions matching TRBD2. Germline CDR1 reads SQVTM; CDR2 reads ANQGSEA. With V trimmed by 5 bases and J by 0 bases, 7 bases remained unmatched. CDR3 size: 15 residues. The CDR3, as DNA: TGCAGCGTTAGTGGCGGGGGGGCGAACCAAGAGACCCAGTACTTC. Encoded protein: CSVSGGGANQETQYF.

V and J are TRBV23-1 and TRBJ1-2, with TRBD1 matching over 7 bases. TRBV23-1 is an ORF for which the function is uncertain. This CDR3 contains 19 residues. The J segment lost 2 bases and the V segment lost 0 bases, leaving 15 bases of the junction unmatched. The CDR3 loop reads CASSQSGLPGTVTNYGYTF. The CDR3 DNA reads TGCGCCAGCAGTCAATCCGGCCTCCCGGGGACAGTCACCAACTATGGCTACACCTTC.

This chain joins TRBV30 and TRBJ2-5; 9 bases match TRBD1. The V segment lost 6 bases and the J segment 3 bases; nucleotides outside the gene matches: 5. CDR1 and CDR2 (germline): GTSNPN, SVGIG (reference sequence). This CDR3 region has 13 residues. CDR3 residues: CACLRTGEETQYF. The CDR3 nucleotides are TGTGCCTGCCTCCGGACAGGGGAAGAGACCCAGTACTTC.

The rearrangement uses TRBV4-1 and TRBJ2-5, with TRBD1 matching over 10 bases. Looked up from germline, CDR1 is MGHRA and CDR2 is YSYEKL. This CDR3 region has 18 residues. The V gene end was trimmed by 0 bases and the J gene end by 5 bases; junction bases not matched to a gene: 12. CDR3: CASSQDPNGDRGPETQYF. Written as DNA, the CDR3 is TGCGCCAGCAGCCAAGACCCCAATGGGGACAGGGGCCCGGAGACCCAGTACTTC.

The rearrangement links TRBV5-6 to TRBJ1-1; 11 nucleotides align to TRBD1. Germline V gene sequence: CDR1 SGHDT, CDR2 YYEEEE. The CDR3 has 15 amino acids. Unmatched junction bases numbered 4, after V lost 0 bases and J lost 6 bases. DNA for the CDR3: TGTGCCAGCAGCTTGGTGGGACAGGGGGTAGCTGAAGCTTTCTTT. Translation gives CASSLVGQGVAEAFF.

The chain couples TRBV6-5 to TRBJ1-5; a weak D match, TRBD1 (5 bases). Germline CDR1 reads MNHEY; CDR2 reads SVGAGI. V dropped 5 bases and J dropped 9 bases, with 11 bases sitting between them. CDR3 length: 12 residues. CDR3 in amino acids: CASSQGPPPQHF. CDR3 DNA: TGTGCCAGCAGTCAGGGTCCCCCGCCCCAGCATTTT.

V gene TRBV28 combines with J gene TRBJ2-7; TRBD1 might be the D (6 bases). The CDR3 consists of 17 residues. V was shortened by 3 bases and J by 2 bases, with 20 bases between the two germline ends. Germline loops: CDR1 MDHEN, CDR2 SYDVKM. The CDR3 DNA follows: TGTGCCAGCAGTTTGGTCCTTTCAGGGACATCAGCCTACGAGCAGTACTTC. It is translated as CASSLVLSGTSAYEQYF.

The chain links TRBV7-2 to TRBJ2-1, with D perhaps matching TRBD2 (7 bases). From germline, CDR1 is SGHTA and CDR2 FQGNSA. Trimming took off 4 bases at V and 4 bases at J, with 26 bases between the two ends. This CDR3 has 19 residues. The CDR3 protein is CASSSRWGLAGDIYNEQFF. For the CDR3, the DNA is TGTGCCAGCAGCTCCAGGTGGGGTTTGGCGGGGGACATTTACAATGAGCAGTTCTTC.

V and J are TRBV7-2 and TRBJ1-4, with D perhaps TRBD1 (5 bases). The germline V gene encodes CDR1 SGHTA and CDR2 FQGNSA. V shed 2 bases and J shed 6 bases, with 16 bases lying between them. CDR3 length: 16 amino acids. CDR3 protein: CASSLSGGQGYEKLFF. CDR3 nucleotides: TGTGCCAGCAGCTTATCGGGAGGGCAGGGATATGAAAAACTGTTTTTT.

The CDR3 bases are TGTGCCAGCAATAGCGGGGGCCACCCATCCTACTACGAGCAGTACTTC. Translation gives CASNSGGHPSYYEQYF. The gene calls are TRBV28 and TRBJ2-7; 9 bases fit TRBD2. CDR3 size: 16 residues. Germline V gene sequence: CDR1 MDHEN, CDR2 SYDVKM. The V and J ends lost 7 bases and 3 bases, in that order; junction bases with no gene match: 13.

This clone was observed a handful of times. The chain links TRBV27 to TRBJ1-1; 7 nucleotides align to TRBD1. CDR1 is MNHEY and CDR2 is SMNVEV in the germline V gene (reference sequence). The CDR3 totals 11 residues. Unmatched junction bases numbered 2, after V lost 8 bases and J lost 5 bases. In DNA form, the CDR3 reads TGTGCCAGCGGACAGGCAACTGAAGCTTTCTTT. Protein product: CASGQATEAFF.

The count of this clone is one. The chain links TRBV7-8 to TRBJ2-4; D may be TRBD1 (5 bases). This CDR3 is 16 amino acids long. Germline lookup yields CDR1 SGHVS and CDR2 FQNEAQ. V lost 5 bases to trimming and J lost 2 bases, with 16 bases between them. The CDR3 bases are TGTGCCAGCAGCCTGCCCTATGGGGCTACCAAAAACATTCAGTACTTC. This sequence encodes CASSLPYGATKNIQYF.